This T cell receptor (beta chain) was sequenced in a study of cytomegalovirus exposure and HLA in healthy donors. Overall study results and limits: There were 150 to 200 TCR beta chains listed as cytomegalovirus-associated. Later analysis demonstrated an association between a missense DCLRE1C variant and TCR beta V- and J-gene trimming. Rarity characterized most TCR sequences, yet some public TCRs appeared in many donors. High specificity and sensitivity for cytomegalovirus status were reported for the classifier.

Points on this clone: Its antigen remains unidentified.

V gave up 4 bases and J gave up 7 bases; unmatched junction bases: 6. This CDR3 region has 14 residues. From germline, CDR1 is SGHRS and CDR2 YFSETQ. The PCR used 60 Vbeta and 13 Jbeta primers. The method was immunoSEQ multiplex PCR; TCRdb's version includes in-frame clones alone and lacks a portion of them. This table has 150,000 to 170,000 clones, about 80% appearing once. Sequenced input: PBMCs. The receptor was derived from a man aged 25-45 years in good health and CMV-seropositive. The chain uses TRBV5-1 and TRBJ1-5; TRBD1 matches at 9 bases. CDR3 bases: TGCGCCAGCAGCGTGGGACAGGGTGACCAGCCCCAGCATTTT. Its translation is CASSVGQGDQPQHF.